Here is one T cell receptor (beta chain) with its context. Its antigen is still unknown. TCRdb independently ran MiXCR on the reads; one entry per CDR3 protein. The sample has 600,000 to 800,000 distinct CDR3 sequences, 20% to 25% seen once. These data come from a study of T cell repertoires in cytomegalovirus infection. About the study: Both CMV infection and a matching HLA type were indicated by public TCR beta signatures. General study points: Of the TCR beta families, the public ones yielded a cumulative frequency that identified carriers of CMV plus the relevant HLA. HLA-C-restricted, CMV-specific TCR beta clonotypes were dominant ex vivo.

The sample consisted of CD8+ T cells from PBMCs. This TCR was recovered from a human donor in good health (CMV status not recorded). Some clones in this sample may be carry-over from other donors' samples.

This chain's CDR3 is CASSPTYSGGHQETQYF. CDR3 DNA sequence: TGTGCCAGCAGCCCCACTTATAGCGGGGGGCATCAAGAGACCCAGTACTTC. The chain couples TRBV7-1 to TRBJ2-5; the match to TRBD2 covers 10 bases. TRBV7-1 is identified as an open reading frame with a role that is uncertain. This CDR3 contains 17 residues. The V gene end was trimmed by 5 bases and the J gene end by 2 bases; junction bases not matched to a gene: 11.